This TCR beta chain was documented in a study of response to subunit inactivated influenza vaccine. Study-level points and caveats: The authors put forward the suggestion that each seasonal influenza vaccination may bring in only a limited number of new T cells.

Per germline, CDR1 SGHVS and CDR2 FQNEAQ. V lost 5 bases to trimming and J lost 8 bases; unmatched junction nucleotides: 5. The CDR3 sequence is 12 residues long. TCRdb redid the calling of the RT-PCR reads with MiXCR, one entry per CDR3 protein. This table has about 180,000 distinct CDR3 sequences, around 9% appearing once. The table lists this clonotype with many counts. Antigen: not known. This receptor was identified in a man in his fifties or sixties who received an inactivated influenza vaccine. The chain combines TRBV7-8 with TRBJ1-2; 7 bases align to TRBD1. Sequenced material: non-naive T cells sorted from PBMCs, taken on the day of vaccination. The DNA of the CDR3 is TGTGCCAGCAGCCTACAGGGGCTCGGCTACACCTTC. This codes for CASSLQGLGYTF.